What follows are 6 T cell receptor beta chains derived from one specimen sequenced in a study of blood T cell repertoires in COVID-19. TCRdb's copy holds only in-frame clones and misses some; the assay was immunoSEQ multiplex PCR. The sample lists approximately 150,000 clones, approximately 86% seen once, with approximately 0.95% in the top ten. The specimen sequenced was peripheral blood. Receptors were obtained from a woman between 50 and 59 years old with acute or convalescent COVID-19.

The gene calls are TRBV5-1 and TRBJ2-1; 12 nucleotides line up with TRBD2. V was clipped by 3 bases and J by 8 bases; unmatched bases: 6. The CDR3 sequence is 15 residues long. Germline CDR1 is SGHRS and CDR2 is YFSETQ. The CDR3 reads CASSSRGLAGHEQFF. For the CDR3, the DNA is TGCGCCAGCAGCTCCAGGGGACTAGCGGGCCATGAGCAGTTCTTC. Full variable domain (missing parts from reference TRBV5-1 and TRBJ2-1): KAGVTQTPRYLIKTRGQQVTLSCSPISGHRSVSWYQQTPGQGLQFLFEYFSETQRNKGNFPGRFSGRQFSNSRSEMNVSTLELGDSALYLCASSSRGLAGHEQFFGPGTRLTVL.

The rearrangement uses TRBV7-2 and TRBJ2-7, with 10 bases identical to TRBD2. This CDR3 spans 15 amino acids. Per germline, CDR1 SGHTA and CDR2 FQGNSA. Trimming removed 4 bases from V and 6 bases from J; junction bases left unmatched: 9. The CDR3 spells CASSSHLAGVGEQYF. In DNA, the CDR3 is TGTGCCAGCAGCTCCCACCTAGCGGGAGTGGGCGAGCAGTACTTC.

The CDR3 DNA reads TGCGCCAGCAGCCATAATCGCGGGACAGGGGACGGCTACACCTTC. It yields the protein CASSHNRGTGDGYTF. The rearrangement joins TRBV5-1 to TRBJ1-2; 10 bases fit TRBD1. Germline CDR1 reads SGHRS; CDR2 reads YFSETQ. The V gene end was trimmed by 4 bases and the J gene end by 8 bases; junction bases not matched to a gene: 11. This CDR3 region has 15 residues.

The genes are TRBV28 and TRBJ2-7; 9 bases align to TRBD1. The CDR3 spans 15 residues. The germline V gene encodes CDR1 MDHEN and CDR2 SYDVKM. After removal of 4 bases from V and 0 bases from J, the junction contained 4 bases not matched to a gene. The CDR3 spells CASSWTGVNSYEQYF. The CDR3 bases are TGTGCCAGCAGTTGGACAGGGGTCAACTCCTACGAGCAGTACTTC.

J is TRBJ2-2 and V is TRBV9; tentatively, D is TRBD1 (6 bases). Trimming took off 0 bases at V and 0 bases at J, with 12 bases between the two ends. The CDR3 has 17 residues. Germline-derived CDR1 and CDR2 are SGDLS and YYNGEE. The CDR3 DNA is TGTGCCAGCAGCGTAGAAGGACAGATTGCGAACACCGGGGAGCTGTTTTTT. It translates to CASSVEGQIANTGELFF. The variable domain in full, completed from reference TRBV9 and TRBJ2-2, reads DSGVTQTPKHLITATGQRVTLRCSPRSGDLSVYWYQQSLDQGLQFLIQYYNGEERAKGNILERFSAQQFPDLHSELNLSSLELGDSALYFCASSVEGQIANTGELFFGEGSRLTVL.

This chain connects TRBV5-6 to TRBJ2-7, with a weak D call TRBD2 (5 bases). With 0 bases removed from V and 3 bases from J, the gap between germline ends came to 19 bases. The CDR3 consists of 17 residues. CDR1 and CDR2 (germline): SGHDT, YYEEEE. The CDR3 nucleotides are TGTGCCAGCAGCTTGGCCTCGGGAAGCTCCATATTCTACGAGCAGTACTTC. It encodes CASSLASGSSIFYEQYF.